These 4 T cell receptor beta chains came from one sample sequenced in a study of blood T cell repertoires in COVID-19. The method was immunoSEQ multiplex PCR; TCRdb's version includes in-frame clones alone and lacks a portion of them. The repertoire includes roughly 300,000 clones, less than 90% of them detected once, and approximately 12% sits in the top ten. Sequencing was done on a sample of peripheral blood. The receptors stem from a woman aged 30 to 39 with COVID-19, enrolled during active disease.

This chain links TRBV28 with TRBJ2-1, with 7 positions matching TRBD2. V trimming: 5 bases; J trimming: 0 bases; junction bases outside the gene matches: 7. CDR3 size: 16 residues. Germline values: CDR1 MDHEN, CDR2 SYDVKM. The CDR3 DNA reads TGTGCCAGCAGTCTGATAGCGGGCCCCTCCTACAATGAGCAGTTCTTC. Translating gives CASSLIAGPSYNEQFF.

The V and J genes are TRBV5-4 and TRBJ1-2; D is perhaps TRBD1 (6 bases). V lost 5 bases and J 2 bases, leaving 10 bases between the germline ends. CDR1 SGHNT and CDR2 YYREEE come from the germline V gene (reference sequence). CDR3 length: 13 amino acids. The CDR3 protein is CASRLGQNYGYTF. The DNA of the CDR3 is TGTGCCAGCAGACTAGGACAGAACTATGGCTACACCTTC.

V and J are TRBV6-5 and TRBJ2-3; D may be TRBD2 (5 bases). Trimming cost V 9 bases and J 2 bases, with 12 bases left between them. The CDR3 spans 13 residues. Germline CDR1 MNHEY, CDR2 SVGAGI. The CDR3 loop is CASSAGFTDTQYF. For the CDR3, the DNA is TGTGCCAGTTCGGCGGGCTTCACAGATACGCAGTATTTT.

CDR3 sequence: CASSTGDIKNEQFF. The CDR3, as DNA: TGCGCCAGCAGCACAGGGGACATTAAAAATGAGCAGTTCTTC. The chain has TRBV5-1 and TRBJ2-1; 7 bases align to TRBD1. The CDR3 runs 14 residues. CDR1 is SGHRS, CDR2 YFSETQ, per germline. V lost 4 bases and J lost 7; bases outside the gene matches: 8.